A single T cell receptor (beta chain) is shown here with its context. The sample originates from a study of blood T cell repertoires in COVID-19. Sequenced by immunoSEQ multiplex PCR; TCRdb stores in-frame clones only, minus some. There are roughly 190,000 clones in the sample; around 82% occur only once, and over 2.5% lies in the top ten. Trimming stripped 5 bases from V and 0 bases from J, with 11 bases between. The CDR3 has 14 residues. Germline CDR1 SSHAT, CDR2 FNYEAQ (reference sequence). This chain connects TRBV7-7 to TRBJ2-7; perhaps TRBD1 as D (5 bases). This clonotype was sampled from a human donor with acute or convalescent COVID-19. The donor label of this sample is uncertain. The sample taken for sequencing was peripheral blood. In nucleotides, the CDR3 is TGTGCCAGCAGCAAAGGGGAAAACTCCTACGAGCAGTACTTC. Translated, it gives CASSKGENSYEQYF.